This TCR beta chain is drawn from a study of shared T cell receptors in the human thymus. Germline values: CDR1 MNHEY, CDR2 SMNVEV (reference sequence). The CDR3 extends over 14 amino acids. Trimming pared 6 bases from V and 2 bases from J, leaving 11 bases between. TCRdb's copy holds only in-frame clones and misses some; the assay was immunoSEQ multiplex PCR. The data hold 450,000 to 650,000 clones, with 70% to 80% observed a single time. Separately, the same data were catalogued under a study of human thymus T cells. That study reports: Corrective heart surgery yielded resections, and these provided the thymus tissue. Thymic and blood repertoires showed apparently biased V and J gene usage.

Sequenced: thymocytes. The chain has TRBV27 and TRBJ1-5, with a possible D match to TRBD1 (6 bases). The origin of this receptor is a boy under three years old with a congenital heart defect. In nucleotides, the CDR3 is TGTGCCAGCAGGTCGCAGGGGTGCAATCAGCCCCAGCATTTT. It yields the protein CASRSQGCNQPQHF.